A selection of T cell receptor beta chains follows, all from one sample in a study of liver allograft versus peripheral blood T cells. TCRdb itself ran the reads through MiXCR, one entry per CDR3 protein. The sample holds some 8,000 distinct CDR3 sequences, around 20% seen once. The receptors were gathered from a human patient who had a liver transplant. Some T cells may trace back to the graft donor. Each CDR3 is given with its conserved first and last residue. The D gene is left open where the match is weak. The size of a clone is reported for some rows only, either as once, few or many, or as a class for expanded clones.

clone size: many
J gene: TRBJ1-5
V gene: TRBV5-6
D gene: NA
CDR3 DNA: TGTGCCAGCAGCTTGGATGGGGGCTTGGGCAATCAGCCCCAGCATTTT
CDR3 protein: CASSLDGGLGNQPQHF

clone size: few
J gene: TRBJ2-7
V gene: TRBV7-9
D gene: TRBD2
CDR3 DNA: TGTGCCAGCAGCCTAGCGGGAGTGGCCTACGAGCAGTACTTC
CDR3 protein: CASSLAGVAYEQYF

clone size: medium-sized
J gene: TRBJ2-2
V gene: TRBV24-1
D gene: TRBD2
CDR3 DNA: TGTGCCACCAGCCTTAGCGGGGGGCTTCCCGGGGAGCTGTTTTTT
CDR3 protein: CATSLSGGLPGELFF

clone size: many
J gene: TRBJ2-7
V gene: TRBV5-4
D gene: TRBD2
CDR3 DNA: TGTGCCAGCAGCTTGGATGGGGGAGGGAACTACGAGCAGTACTTC
CDR3 protein: CASSLDGGGNYEQYF

clone size: many
J gene: TRBJ2-7
V gene: TRBV28
D gene: NA
CDR3 DNA: TGTGCCAGCAGTTTGAGGTACGAGCAGTACTTC
CDR3 protein: CASSLRYEQYF

clone size: medium-sized
J gene: TRBJ1-1
V gene: TRBV6-2/TRBV6-3
D gene: NA
CDR3 DNA: TGTGCCAGCAGTTATAGGGGGGGGGGAATAGGGATGAACACTGAAGCTTTCTTT
CDR3 protein: CASSYRGGGIGMNTEAFF

clone size: NA
J gene: TRBJ2-1
V gene: TRBV20-1
D gene: TRBD2
CDR3 DNA: TGCAGTGCTAGTAGCCTAGCGGGGGCCGCGACCTACAATGAGCAGTTCTTC
CDR3 protein: CSASSLAGAATYNEQFF

clone size: medium-sized
J gene: TRBJ2-5
V gene: TRBV6-5
D gene: NA
CDR3 DNA: TGTGCCAGCAGCCAAGGGGGGAAAGGCGGGGAGACCCAGTACTTC
CDR3 protein: CASSQGGKGGETQYF

clone size: few
J gene: TRBJ2-5
V gene: TRBV7-3
D gene: TRBD1
CDR3 DNA: TGTGCCAGCAGCCCCGACAGGGGAGAGACCCAGTACTTC
CDR3 protein: CASSPDRGETQYF

clone size: few
J gene: TRBJ1-2
V gene: TRBV12-3/TRBV12-4
D gene: NA
CDR3 DNA: TGTGCCAGCAGCCCGGAGGGGGGGGGCGTCAGGGGCTACACCTTC
CDR3 protein: CASSPEGGGVRGYTF

clone size: NA
J gene: TRBJ2-1
V gene: TRBV20-1
D gene: TRBD2
CDR3 DNA: TGCAGTGCTAGAGTTCCGCGGGGGGTTTACAATGAGCAGTTCTTC
CDR3 protein: CSARVPRGVYNEQFF

clone size: NA
J gene: TRBJ2-3
V gene: TRBV11-2
D gene: NA
CDR3 DNA: TGTGCCAGCAGCTTAGGGAGGACAGATACGCAGTATTTT
CDR3 protein: CASSLGRTDTQYF

clone size: NA
J gene: TRBJ1-6
V gene: TRBV12-3/TRBV12-4
D gene: NA
CDR3 DNA: TGTGCCGGCAGTTTAGGGGAATCACCCCTCCACTTT
CDR3 protein: CAGSLGESPLHF

clone size: NA
J gene: TRBJ2-1
V gene: TRBV20-1
D gene: TRBD2
CDR3 DNA: TGCAGTGCTAGAGATTACGGACTAGCGGTAATGATGCAGTTCTTC
CDR3 protein: CSARDYGLAVMMQFF

clone size: medium-sized
J gene: TRBJ2-1
V gene: TRBV30
D gene: NA
CDR3 DNA: TGTGCCTGGACCCCGAAGGGTAGCTCCTACAATGAGCAGTTCTTC
CDR3 protein: CAWTPKGSSYNEQFF

clone size: medium-sized
J gene: TRBJ1-4
V gene: TRBV15
D gene: NA
CDR3 DNA: TGTGCCACCAGCGGGATCTACAGGGACGGTAATGAAAAACTGTTTTTT
CDR3 protein: CATSGIYRDGNEKLFF

clone size: many
J gene: TRBJ2-1
V gene: TRBV19
D gene: TRBD2
CDR3 DNA: TGTGCCAGTAGCCCCTTGCGGGGGGCTCGTAATGAGCAGTTCTTC
CDR3 protein: CASSPLRGARNEQFF

clone size: NA
J gene: TRBJ2-7
V gene: TRBV20-1
D gene: TRBD2
CDR3 DNA: TGCAGTGCTATCTTAGCGGGAAGATCCTACGAGCAGTACTTC
CDR3 protein: CSAILAGRSYEQYF

clone size: medium-sized
J gene: TRBJ1-1
V gene: TRBV19
D gene: TRBD1
CDR3 DNA: TGTGCCAGTAGTTCACAGGGGGCCACTGAAGCTTTCTTT
CDR3 protein: CASSSQGATEAFF

clone size: NA
J gene: TRBJ1-1
V gene: TRBV12-3/TRBV12-4
D gene: NA
CDR3 DNA: TGTGCCAGCAGTTTAGGTGGAGCCATGAGATCAACGGCTTTCTTT
CDR3 protein: CASSLGGAMRSTAFF

clone size: medium-sized
J gene: TRBJ1-5
V gene: TRBV19
D gene: NA
CDR3 DNA: TGTGCCAGTAGTATGGAGGGCGGCAGCAATCAGCCCCAGCATTTT
CDR3 protein: CASSMEGGSNQPQHF

clone size: NA
J gene: TRBJ1-5
V gene: TRBV20-1
D gene: NA
CDR3 DNA: TGCAGTGCTAGTTTGGACGGAGATCAGCCCCAGCATTTT
CDR3 protein: CSASLDGDQPQHF

clone size: medium-sized
J gene: TRBJ2-7
V gene: TRBV6-1
D gene: NA
CDR3 DNA: TGTGCCAGCAGCAAAATCGGGCCAGCATACGAGCAGTACTTC
CDR3 protein: CASSKIGPAYEQYF

clone size: NA
J gene: TRBJ1-1
V gene: TRBV12-3/TRBV12-4
D gene: NA
CDR3 DNA: TGTGCCAGCAGTTTAGGCAGCAAAGGGGACACTGAAGCTTTCTTT
CDR3 protein: CASSLGSKGDTEAFF

clone size: few
J gene: TRBJ1-3
V gene: TRBV12-3/TRBV12-4
D gene: TRBD1
CDR3 DNA: TGTGCCAGCAGTTTTTGGGACAGGGACGACATATATTTT
CDR3 protein: CASSFWDRDDIYF

clone size: few
J gene: TRBJ1-1
V gene: TRBV20-1
D gene: NA
CDR3 DNA: TGCAGTGCTAGAGGGGGCACTGAAGCTTTCTTT
CDR3 protein: CSARGGTEAFF

clone size: medium-sized
J gene: TRBJ2-7
V gene: TRBV19
D gene: NA
CDR3 DNA: TGTGCCAGTAGTATGGAGAGATCCTACGAGCAGTACTTC
CDR3 protein: CASSMERSYEQYF

clone size: many
J gene: TRBJ1-2
V gene: TRBV12-5
D gene: NA
CDR3 DNA: TGTGCTAGTGGTTTCCAGTCCTATGGCTACACCTTC
CDR3 protein: CASGFQSYGYTF

clone size: few
J gene: TRBJ2-3
V gene: TRBV5-6
D gene: TRBD2
CDR3 DNA: TGTGCCAGCAGCTCCCCTAGCGGGAGGGGAACAGATACGCAGTATTTT
CDR3 protein: CASSSPSGRGTDTQYF

clone size: NA
J gene: TRBJ1-6
V gene: TRBV20-1
D gene: NA
CDR3 DNA: TGCAGTGCTAGGACAGCAGTTTCACCCCTCCACTTT
CDR3 protein: CSARTAVSPLHF

clone size: NA
J gene: TRBJ2-3
V gene: TRBV30
D gene: NA
CDR3 DNA: TGTGCCTGGAGTTCCTTCGGCACAGATACGCAGTATTTT
CDR3 protein: CAWSSFGTDTQYF

clone size: medium-sized
J gene: TRBJ1-3
V gene: TRBV6-1
D gene: NA
CDR3 DNA: TGTGCCAGCAGTGATCGGGCAGCGAGCTCTGGAAACACCATATATTTT
CDR3 protein: CASSDRAASSGNTIYF

clone size: few
J gene: TRBJ2-1
V gene: TRBV20-1
D gene: NA
CDR3 DNA: TGCAGTGCCCAGGCAGCGCTAAAGGACAATGAGCAGTTCTTC
CDR3 protein: CSAQAALKDNEQFF

clone size: NA
J gene: TRBJ1-2
V gene: TRBV29-1
D gene: NA
CDR3 DNA: TGCAGCGTTGACCAGTACACCTTC
CDR3 protein: CSVDQYTF

clone size: medium-sized
J gene: TRBJ2-1
V gene: TRBV12-3/TRBV12-4
D gene: TRBD2
CDR3 DNA: TGTGCCAGCAGACTCGGGACTAGCGGCAATGAGCAGTTCTTC
CDR3 protein: CASRLGTSGNEQFF

clone size: medium-sized
J gene: TRBJ1-1
V gene: TRBV29-1
D gene: TRBD1
CDR3 DNA: TGCAGCGTTGTTTCGGGACAGGGTACTGAAGCTTTCTTT
CDR3 protein: CSVVSGQGTEAFF

clone size: medium-sized
J gene: TRBJ1-5
V gene: TRBV18
D gene: TRBD1
CDR3 DNA: TGTGCCAGCTCACCAGCAGGCAGGGGGTCGAATCAGCCCCAGCATTTT
CDR3 protein: CASSPAGRGSNQPQHF

clone size: medium-sized
J gene: TRBJ1-2
V gene: TRBV5-4
D gene: NA
CDR3 DNA: TGTGCCAGCAGCTTCCAAGAACCGGTGGGCTACACCTTC
CDR3 protein: CASSFQEPVGYTF

clone size: medium-sized
J gene: TRBJ1-1
V gene: TRBV18
D gene: NA
CDR3 DNA: TGTGCCAGCTCACGGGAGTTAGCAGTGAACACTGAAGCTTTCTTT
CDR3 protein: CASSRELAVNTEAFF

clone size: NA
J gene: TRBJ2-1
V gene: TRBV12-3/TRBV12-4
D gene: NA
CDR3 DNA: TGTGCCAGCAGTTTGGTGGGAGCAGGTGAGCAGTTCTTC
CDR3 protein: CASSLVGAGEQFF

clone size: medium-sized
J gene: TRBJ2-7
V gene: TRBV18
D gene: NA
CDR3 DNA: TGTGCCAGCTCACAAACCGTGACCGCCGAGCAGTACTTC
CDR3 protein: CASSQTVTAEQYF

clone size: few
J gene: TRBJ1-2
V gene: TRBV12-5
D gene: TRBD1
CDR3 DNA: TGTGCTAGTGGTTTGAGCCCCGGGACAGGGGTCCCTCCCTATGGCTACACCTTC
CDR3 protein: CASGLSPGTGVPPYGYTF

clone size: NA
J gene: TRBJ2-7
V gene: TRBV7-9
D gene: TRBD2
CDR3 DNA: TGTGCCAGCAGCTCCATATGGACTAGCGGAAACTACGAGCAGTACTTC
CDR3 protein: CASSSIWTSGNYEQYF

clone size: medium-sized
J gene: TRBJ2-2
V gene: TRBV6-5
D gene: NA
CDR3 DNA: TGTGCCAGCAGTTACGGGAGGACCGGGGAGCTGTTTTTT
CDR3 protein: CASSYGRTGELFF

clone size: NA
J gene: TRBJ1-3
V gene: TRBV10-3
D gene: NA
CDR3 DNA: TGTGCCAACAGTGAGTCCGGGACACATTCCTCTGGAAACACCATATATTTT
CDR3 protein: CANSESGTHSSGNTIYF

clone size: NA
J gene: TRBJ1-2
V gene: TRBV30
D gene: NA
CDR3 DNA: TGTGCCTGGACCAAGGGGGGATCCTATGGCTACACCTTC
CDR3 protein: CAWTKGGSYGYTF

clone size: NA
J gene: TRBJ2-1
V gene: TRBV5-1
D gene: NA
CDR3 DNA: TGCGCCAGCAGCCAAGACTACAATGAGCAGTTCTTC
CDR3 protein: CASSQDYNEQFF

clone size: NA
J gene: TRBJ2-5
V gene: TRBV5-5
D gene: TRBD1
CDR3 DNA: TGTGCCAGCAGCTGGGACAGGAGAATCCAAGAGACCCAGTACTTC
CDR3 protein: CASSWDRRIQETQYF

clone size: few
J gene: TRBJ2-1
V gene: TRBV7-2
D gene: TRBD1
CDR3 DNA: TGTGCCAGCAGCTTTTCCGGGACAGGGTTTACCCTGTCTACTAATGAGCAGTTCTTC
CDR3 protein: CASSFSGTGFTLSTNEQFF

clone size: medium-sized
J gene: TRBJ2-5
V gene: TRBV19
D gene: TRBD2
CDR3 DNA: TGTGCCAGTAGTATACTTAGCGGGAACCAAGAGACCCAGTACTTC
CDR3 protein: CASSILSGNQETQYF